The 11 T cell receptor beta chains given below trace back to one sample, sequenced in a study of CD8 T cells in Susac syndrome. RNA in amounts of roughly 0.5 to 1 ug was reverse transcribed with random hexamers. TCRdb re-derived calls from the immunoSEQ multiplex PCR reads in MiXCR, one entry per CDR3 protein. The sample holds roughly 190,000 distinct CDR3 sequences, about 94% seen once. Sample: CD4+ T cells from PBMCs. The receptors originated from a human donor with Susac syndrome.

The CDR3, as DNA: TGTGCCAGCGGACAGGGGGAGGTCTATGGCTACACCTTC. This codes for CASGQGEVYGYTF. The gene calls are TRBV28 and TRBJ1-2, with 10 bases that match TRBD1. The germline CDR1 and CDR2 sequences are MDHEN and SYDVKM. V was clipped by 8 bases and J by 4 bases; unmatched bases: 4. CDR3 length equals 13 residues.

This clonotype was detected once. This chain connects TRBV6-1 to TRBJ1-2, with TRBD1 identical over 11 bases. The CDR3 loop spans 17 amino acids. J lost 5 bases, V lost 5 bases, and 13 bases had no gene match. CDR1 is MNHNS, CDR2 SASEGT, per germline. The CDR3 nucleotides are TGTGCCAGCAGTATCAACCCGAGGACAGGGGGCGTGTATGGCTACACCTTC. Translating gives CASSINPRTGGVYGYTF.

V usage is TRBV7-2 and J usage is TRBJ1-2; D might be TRBD1 (6 bases). Looked up from germline, CDR1 is SGHTA and CDR2 is FQGNSA. The CDR3 spans 16 residues. The V end was cut by 5 bases, the J end by 0 bases, with 16 bases between. The CDR3 DNA reads TGTGCCAGCAGCGCGAATGCCAGGGGAGCTAACTATGGCTACACCTTC. Protein sequence: CASSANARGANYGYTF.

This chain joins TRBV9 and TRBJ1-5; D is unclear. Germline-derived CDR1 and CDR2 are SGDLS and YYNGEE. Trimming took off 0 bases at V and 1 base at J, with 8 bases between the two ends. This CDR3 contains 15 residues. The CDR3: CASSVDEGSNQPQHF. Written as DNA, the CDR3 is TGTGCCAGCAGCGTAGATGAGGGAAGCAATCAGCCCCAGCATTTT.

This rearrangement joins TRBV19 to TRBJ2-2, with a weak D call TRBD2 (6 bases). The V and J ends lost 7 bases and 6 bases respectively, with 9 bases between them. Germline V gives CDR1 LNHDA, CDR2 SQIVND (reference sequence). There are 12 residues in the CDR3. As DNA, the CDR3 is TGTGCCAGTACGGCGGGGCCCGGGGAGCTGTTTTTT. Protein product: CASTAGPGELFF.

CDR3 loop: CASGRDGNIQYF. CDR3 nucleotides: TGTGCTAGTGGCAGGGACGGAAACATTCAGTACTTC. The chain has TRBV12-5 and TRBJ2-4; D could derive from TRBD1 or TRBD2 (5 bases each). CDR1 is LGHNT, CDR2 FRNRAP, per germline. The CDR3 is made up of 12 amino acids. V shed 6 bases and J shed 6 bases, with 9 bases lying between them.

This chain links TRBV6-5 with TRBJ2-3; 13 nucleotides align to TRBD2. This CDR3 is built from 17 residues. Looked up from germline, CDR1 is MNHEY and CDR2 is SVGAGI. The junction had 6 bases not matched to a gene; V was cut back by 0 bases and J by 6 bases. CDR3 in amino acids: CASSYSGLAGSRDTQYF. CDR3 bases: TGTGCCAGCAGTTACTCGGGACTAGCGGGGTCCAGGGATACGCAGTATTTT.

V and J are TRBV5-1 and TRBJ2-4; TRBD2 might be the D (6 bases). The CDR3 is made up of 16 amino acids. CDR1 is SGHRS and CDR2 is YFSETQ in the germline V gene. Trimming pared 2 bases from V and 0 bases from J, leaving 12 bases between. CDR3 residues: CASSFHPEGAKNIQYF. The CDR3, as DNA: TGCGCCAGCAGCTTTCACCCGGAGGGAGCCAAAAACATTCAGTACTTC.

The V and J genes are TRBV30 and TRBJ1-1; no definite D call. Germline V gene sequence: CDR1 GTSNPN, CDR2 SVGIG (reference sequence). This CDR3 contains 14 residues. V lost 8 bases and J lost 1, with 17 bases in between. In DNA, the CDR3 is TGTGCCGGTCAGGTCCGGCCGGGGAACACTGAAGCTTTCTTT. It specifies CAGQVRPGNTEAFF.

The chain joins TRBV4-1 to TRBJ2-7; TRBD1 might be the D (7 bases). Trimming took 1 base from V and 4 from J, leaving 14 bases between them. In germline, CDR1 is MGHRA, CDR2 YSYEKL. The CDR3 consists of 15 residues. The CDR3: CASSQAEGAGYEQYF. The CDR3 nucleotides are TGCGCCAGCAGCCAAGCCGAGGGGGCGGGGTACGAGCAGTACTTC.

The V call is TRBV5-4, the J call TRBJ2-2; unclear D gene. This CDR3 spans 12 amino acids. CDR1 and CDR2 from the germline V gene are SGHNT and YYREEE (reference sequence). Trimming removed 3 bases at V and 6 bases at J, with 6 bases between. CDR3 DNA: TGTGCCAGCAGCTCCCAGCCCGGGGAGCTGTTTTTT. Amino acids: CASSSQPGELFF. The whole variable domain, filled in from reference TRBV5-4 and TRBJ2-2, reads ETGVTQSPTHLIKTRGQQVTLRCSSQSGHNTVSWYQQALGQGPQFIFQYYREEENGRGNFPPRFSGLQFPNYSSELNVNALELDDSALYLCASSSQPGELFFGEGSRLTVL.